Shown below are 27 T cell receptor beta chains from a single sample sequenced in a study of cytomegalovirus exposure and HLA in healthy donors. The PCR used 60 Vbeta and 13 Jbeta primers. TCRdb's table, derived via immunoSEQ multiplex PCR, lists solely in-frame clones and lacks some. The profile shows fewer than 100,000 clones, roughly three quarters of them singletons. Source material: PBMCs. These receptors were taken from a female donor in good health and CMV-seronegative.

CDR3 sequence reads: CASSGLAGAYNEQFF. CDR3 coding DNA: TGCGCCAGCAGCGGACTAGCGGGGGCATACAATGAGCAGTTCTTC. The chain carries TRBV5-1 and TRBJ2-1; 13 positions match TRBD2. Germline CDR1 is SGHRS and CDR2 is YFSETQ. Unmatched junction bases numbered 2, after V lost 4 bases and J lost 4 bases. The CDR3 consists of 15 residues.

The chain couples TRBV7-3 to TRBJ2-1; TRBD1 might be the D (5 bases). With 1 base removed from V and 7 bases from J, the gap between germline ends came to 17 bases. Germline assignment: CDR1 SGHTA and CDR2 FQGTGA. The CDR3 runs to 16 residues. The CDR3 bases are TGTGCCAGCAGCTTAAGATCCCGCCAGGGTTGGAATGAGCAGTTCTTC. It translates to CASSLRSRQGWNEQFF.

This chain uses TRBV19 with TRBJ2-1, with 12 bases matching TRBD1. CDR1 LNHDA and CDR2 SQIVND come from the germline V gene (reference sequence). Germline trimming cut 5 bases from V and 8 bases from J; bases unmatched to any gene: 13. The CDR3 runs to 17 residues. DNA for the CDR3: TGTGCCAGTAGTGCATCCAATTTGGGACAGGGGGCATATGAGCAGTTCTTC. Its translation is CASSASNLGQGAYEQFF.

This clone turned up a few times. This CDR3 is CSAKRDEQFF. CDR3 DNA: TGCAGTGCTAAAAGAGATGAGCAGTTCTTC. This chain joins TRBV20-1 and TRBJ2-1; D not certain. There are 10 residues in the CDR3. Germline V CDR1 and CDR2: DFQATT, SNEGSKA (reference sequence). Trimming took 4 bases from V and 8 from J, leaving 6 bases between them.

The V and J genes are TRBV7-8 and TRBJ2-5; 8 bases align to TRBD2. Germline CDR1 is SGHVS and CDR2 is FQNEAQ. The CDR3 spans 15 residues. V shed 5 bases, J shed 5 bases, and the junction held 10 bases outside the gene matches. The CDR3 sequence: CASSTSGSGGETQYF. In nucleotides, the CDR3 is TGTGCCAGCAGCACCAGCGGGAGTGGCGGTGAGACCCAGTACTTC.

The CDR3 reads CASSFGQNSNQPQHF. CDR3 DNA sequence: TGCGCCAGCAGCTTCGGACAGAATAGCAATCAGCCCCAGCATTTT. The chain joins TRBV5-1 to TRBJ1-5; D may be TRBD1 (6 bases). Trimming shortened V by 2 bases and J by 0 bases, and 9 bases separated the two germline ends. Germline CDR1 SGHRS, CDR2 YFSETQ. The CDR3 sequence is 15 residues long.

The chain carries TRBV7-2 and TRBJ2-2, with 10 bases lining up with TRBD1. The V gene end was trimmed by 5 bases and the J gene end by 6 bases; junction bases not matched to a gene: 9. Germline CDR1 reads SGHTA; CDR2 reads FQGNSA. The CDR3 spans 16 residues. The CDR3 loop reads CASSLRQGAMAGELFF. In nucleotides, the CDR3 is TGTGCCAGCAGCCTTCGACAGGGGGCTATGGCCGGGGAGCTGTTTTTT.

The gene calls are TRBV15 and TRBJ2-5; 9 nucleotides align to TRBD2. The CDR3 loop spans 14 amino acids. Germline loops: CDR1 LNHNV, CDR2 YYDKDF (reference sequence). V shed 4 bases and J 6 bases; nucleotides not matched to a gene: 6. The DNA of the CDR3 is TGTGCCACCAGCACATTAGCGGGGGACAAGACCCAGTACTTC. Translated: CATSTLAGDKTQYF. Combining the CDR3 with reference TRBV15 and TRBJ2-5 gives the whole variable domain DAMVIQNPRYQVTQFGKPVTLSCSQTLNHNVMYWYQQKSSQAPKLLFHYYDKDFNNEADTPDNFQSRRPNTSFCFLDIRSPGLGDTAMYLCATSTLAGDKTQYFGPGTRLLVL.

This chain's CDR3 is CASARDSNQPQHF. The CDR3, as DNA: TGCGCCAGCGCGAGGGATAGCAATCAGCCCCAGCATTTT. The rearrangement uses TRBV5-1 and TRBJ1-5; D call uncertain. The CDR3 is made up of 13 amino acids. Germline values: CDR1 SGHRS, CDR2 YFSETQ. Deletions cut 7 bases from V and 0 bases from J, with 8 bases between.

This rearrangement joins TRBV7-2 to TRBJ2-7, with TRBD2 matching 8 bases. Losses at the gene ends were 5 bases for V and 7 bases for J; bases not matched to a gene: 10. This CDR3 is built from 14 residues. The germline V gene encodes CDR1 SGHTA and CDR2 FQGNSA. The CDR3 region is CASSPSRVAGEQYF. CDR3 nucleotides: TGTGCCAGCAGCCCGAGTAGGGTAGCGGGAGAGCAGTACTTC.

J is TRBJ1-4 and V is TRBV6-1; D is unresolved. The CDR3 covers 13 residues. The germline gives CDR1 MNHNS, CDR2 SASEGT. The V end lost 1 base, the J end lost 8 bases, and 8 bases lay between the germline ends. DNA of the CDR3: TGTGCCAGCAGTGAAGGTCTAGTAGAAAAACTGTTTTTT. Its protein is CASSEGLVEKLFF.

This chain links TRBV5-6 with TRBJ2-1; TRBD2 agrees at 13 bases. V trimming: 1 base; J trimming: 8 bases; junction bases outside the gene matches: 3. The length of the CDR3 is 15 residues. Germline V gene lookup returns CDR1 SGHDT and CDR2 YYEEEE. This CDR3 reads CASSLQLAGGDEQFF. CDR3 in DNA: TGTGCCAGCAGCTTGCAACTAGCGGGGGGGGATGAGCAGTTCTTC. Using reference TRBV5-6 and TRBJ2-1 for the parts outside the CDR3, the full variable domain is DAGVTQSPTHLIKTRGQQVTLRCSPKSGHDTVSWYQQALGQGPQFIFQYYEEEERQRGNFPDRFSGHQFPNYSSELNVNALLLGDSALYLCASSLQLAGGDEQFFGPGTRLTVL.

J is TRBJ1-3 and V is TRBV21-1; the table's TRBD1 call for D was not verified on the DNA. TRBV21-1 is shown as a pseudogene. There are 15 residues in the CDR3. The CDR3 region has the DNA TGTGCCAGCAGTAAACAGGTCCACTCTGGAAACACCATATATTTT. Protein: CASSKQVHSGNTIYF.

This clone appeared a few times. V usage is TRBV20-1 and J usage is TRBJ2-3; TRBD2 is a possible D gene (6 bases). Germline CDR1 DFQATT, CDR2 SNEGSKA (reference sequence). CDR3 length: 11 residues. Trimming cost V 6 bases and J 4 bases, with 8 bases left between them. CDR3 loop: CSAGGSDTQYF. CDR3 coding DNA: TGCAGTGCGGGAGGTTCAGATACGCAGTATTTT.

This clone was seen only once. This sequence joins TRBV28 and TRBJ1-1; 9 nucleotides line up with TRBD1. The CDR3 sequence is 13 residues long. The germline gives CDR1 MDHEN, CDR2 SYDVKM. With V trimmed by 6 bases and J by 13 bases, 12 bases remained unmatched. DNA for the CDR3: TGTGCCAGCAGAGACGACAGGGGGGGCAAGGGTTTCTTT. Translating it yields CASRDDRGGKGFF.

The chain carries TRBV7-6 and TRBJ2-1, with 7 bases lining up with TRBD1. The CDR3 runs 14 residues. Germline V gene sequence: CDR1 SGHVS, CDR2 FNYEAQ. Germline trimming cut 1 base from V and 12 bases from J; bases unmatched to any gene: 9. CDR3 sequence: CASSLDTQGSGQFF. In nucleotides, the CDR3 is TGTGCCAGCAGCTTAGATACACAGGGGTCCGGGCAGTTCTTC. Supplemented by reference TRBV7-6 and TRBJ2-1, the full variable domain reads GAGVSQSPRYKVTKRGQDVALRCDPISGHVSLYWYRQALGQGPEFLTYFNYEAQQDKSGLPNDRFSAERPEGSISTLTIQRTEQRDSAMYRCASSLDTQGSGQFFGPGTRLTVL.

The V and J genes are TRBV7-3 and TRBJ2-2, with a possible D match to TRBD2 (6 bases). Germline CDR1 SGHTA, CDR2 FQGTGA. Deletions cut 5 bases from V and 2 bases from J, with 18 bases between. The CDR3 is 17 residues long. The CDR3, as DNA: TGTGCCAGCAGCCGATCTGGGGGAGGTGTTAACACCGGGGAGCTGTTTTTT. It is translated as CASSRSGGGVNTGELFF.

The chain has TRBV2 and TRBJ2-1; weak D call: TRBD2 (5 bases). Trimming shortened V by 11 bases and J by 6 bases, and 14 bases separated the two germline ends. There are 12 residues in the CDR3. Germline CDR1 SNHLY, CDR2 FYNNEI. CDR3 bases: TGTGCCGGCAAAAACCGGGGCAATGAGCAGTTCTTC. Residues: CAGKNRGNEQFF.

This chain joins TRBV5-1 and TRBJ1-1; the D gene is possibly TRBD1 (5 bases). Trimming pared 1 base from V and 5 bases from J, leaving 12 bases between. The CDR3 has 14 residues. Germline CDR1 is SGHRS and CDR2 is YFSETQ. CDR3 loop: CASSLPRGGTEAFF. The CDR3 coding sequence is TGCGCCAGCAGCTTGCCAAGGGGAGGTACTGAAGCTTTCTTT. Variable domain in full (rest from reference TRBV5-1 and TRBJ1-1): KAGVTQTPRYLIKTRGQQVTLSCSPISGHRSVSWYQQTPGQGLQFLFEYFSETQRNKGNFPGRFSGRQFSNSRSEMNVSTLELGDSALYLCASSLPRGGTEAFFGQGTRLTVV.

In this sample, this clone turned up once. This rearrangement joins TRBV6-5 to TRBJ1-2; TRBD1 matches 9 bases. V dropped 0 bases and J dropped 7; count of bases not matched to a gene: 6. The germline CDR1 and CDR2 sequences are MNHEY and SVGAGI. The CDR3 sequence is 15 residues long. The CDR3 nucleotides read TGTGCCAGCAGTTACTCGAAACAGGGGGCTGTTGGCTACACCTTC. This sequence encodes CASSYSKQGAVGYTF.

Only a few counts were recorded for this clone. The J gene is TRBJ1-4, the V gene TRBV5-5, with 7 bases lining up with TRBD1. Per the germline V gene, CDR1 is SGHKS and CDR2 is YYEKEE (reference sequence). The CDR3 length is 15 residues. V gave up 4 bases and J gave up 8 bases; unmatched junction bases: 11. The CDR3 DNA reads TGTGCCAGCAGCAAAGGGGCACAGGGGATGGAAAAACTGTTTTTT. Its translation is CASSKGAQGMEKLFF.

CDR3 loop: CASSPNILDNEQFF. CDR3 nucleotide sequence: TGTGCCAGCTCACCTAACATCCTTGACAATGAGCAGTTCTTC. This chain uses TRBV18 with TRBJ2-1; D is uncertain. Trimming cost V 3 bases and J 5 bases, with 11 bases left between them. CDR1 is KGHSH and CDR2 is LQKENI in the germline V gene. This CDR3 region has 14 residues.

For this clone: Germline is not matched at one junction end, which may reflect a read error. The chain has TRBV7-8 and TRBJ2-1; tentative D call: TRBD2 (5 bases). Germline V gene lookup returns CDR1 SGHVS and CDR2 FQNEAQ. The CDR3 sequence is 15 residues long. CDR3 sequence (DNA): TGTGCCAGCAGCCCCACCGAGGTAGACTACGATGAGCAGTTCTTC. Translation: CASSPTEVDYDEQFF. Complete variable domain (other parts from reference TRBV7-8 and TRBJ2-1): GAGVSQSPRYKVAKRGQDVALRCDPISGHVSLFWYQQALGQGPEFLTYFQNEAQLDKSGLPSDRFFAERPEGSVSTLKIQRTQQEDSAVYLCASSPTEVDYDEQFFGPGTRLTVL.

The J gene is TRBJ2-3, the V gene TRBV5-6; 8 nucleotides align to TRBD1. Germline CDR1 is SGHDT and CDR2 is YYEEEE. The CDR3 runs 16 residues. The V and J ends lost 2 bases and 3 bases, in that order; junction bases with no gene match: 8. The CDR3 sequence: CASSLTSGGLTDTQYF. CDR3 sequence (DNA): TGTGCCAGCAGCTTAACCTCAGGGGGCCTAACAGATACGCAGTATTTT.

The chain recombines TRBV2 with TRBJ1-6, with a tentative D call TRBD1 (6 bases). The CDR3 runs 17 residues. With 6 bases removed from V and 8 bases from J, the gap between germline ends came to 23 bases. Germline lookup yields CDR1 SNHLY and CDR2 FYNNEI. CDR3 amino acids: CASSSRARGQRDSPLHF. The CDR3 DNA follows: TGTGCCAGCAGCTCTAGGGCCCGGGGACAACGAGATTCACCCCTCCACTTT. The full variable domain, in which reference TRBV2 and TRBJ1-6 provide the parts outside the CDR3, is EPEVTQTPSHQVTQMGQEVILRCVPISNHLYFYWYRQILGQKVEFLVSFYNNEISEKSEIFDDQFSVERPDGSNFTLKIRSTKLEDSAMYFCASSSRARGQRDSPLHFGNGTRLTVT.

The rearrangement uses TRBV27 and TRBJ2-3, with TRBD2 matching 7 bases. V was pared by 3 bases and J by 1 base, with 7 bases of the junction left unmatched. This CDR3 has 16 amino acids. Germline loops: CDR1 MNHEY, CDR2 SMNVEV (reference sequence). CDR3 sequence reads: CASSLSGTVGTDTQYF. For the CDR3, the DNA is TGTGCCAGCAGTTTGAGCGGGACGGTGGGCACAGATACGCAGTATTTT.

This chain links TRBV5-8 with TRBJ1-5; D is unclear. Germline V gives CDR1 SGHTS, CDR2 YDEGEE. The germline V and J ends were trimmed by 4 bases and 0 bases, with 17 bases remaining between them. The CDR3 is 17 amino acids. Written as DNA, the CDR3 is TGTGCCAGCAGCCCTAGCGGATCTTACTATAGCAATCAGCCCCAGCATTTT. Its protein product is CASSPSGSYYSNQPQHF.